The present TCR beta chain was sequenced within a study of control samples from healthy donors and cancer patients. Sequencing used immunoSEQ multiplex PCR; TCRdb keeps in-frame clones, though not all of them. This sample yields fewer than 500,000 clones, of which over 75% are seen a single time; more than 6% belongs to the top ten. The CDR3 is 14 amino acids. Germline CDR1 reads SQVTM; CDR2 reads ANQGSEA. The germline V and J ends were trimmed by 6 bases and 2 bases, with 17 bases remaining between them. The TCR comes from a man aged 40-50 years with head and neck cancer. Sequenced sample: PBMCs. The V and J genes are TRBV29-1 and TRBJ2-7; no reliable D call. The CDR3 region has the DNA TGCAGCGTGGGGATAAGGGCGAGGACCTACGAGCAGTACTTC. It is translated as CSVGIRARTYEQYF.